This T cell receptor beta chain was sequenced for a study of OX40 agonist ivuxolimab in advanced cancers. The CDR3 spans 15 residues. V dropped 5 bases and J dropped 4; count of bases not matched to a gene: 5. In germline, CDR1 is PRHDT, CDR2 FYEKMQ (reference sequence). TCRdb's copy holds only in-frame clones and misses some; the assay was immunoSEQ multiplex PCR. The table has tens of thousands of clones, about 86% seen once. The receptor was isolated from an adult with an advanced solid tumor such as melanoma, head and neck, liver or kidney cancer. The chain carries TRBV13 and TRBJ2-7; 13 nucleotides agree with TRBD2. Material: CD4+ or CD8+ T cells sorted from blood, obtained in a trial of the OX40 agonist ivuxolimab. CDR3 amino acids: CASSTRTSGGYEQYV. The DNA of the CDR3 is TGTGCCAGCAGCACCAGGACTAGCGGGGGTTACGAGCAGTACGTC.